Ten or more counts support the clone carrying this TCR beta chain. Its antigen is undetermined. The data are from a study of blood T cells in healthy people across ages. In each sample, at least 6 million PBMCs were isolated. The length of the CDR3 is 18 residues. V gave up 6 bases and J gave up 2 bases; unmatched junction bases: 9. Study-level points and caveats: Among T cells, TCR beta diversity per million cells dropped roughly linearly as age rose.

A second PCR of about 6 to 11 cycles used a sample-barcoded 5' primer and a J-beta primer mix. TCRdb redid the calling of the 5' RACE reads with MiXCR, one entry per CDR3 protein. Among some 1.5 million distinct CDR3 sequences, 28% were seen once, and the ten largest hold roughly 8%. This chain links TRBV12-3 or TRBV12-4 with TRBJ2-6; 11 nucleotides match TRBD2. The source of this sequence is a woman in her twenties or thirties in good health. Sequenced input: blood. DNA of the CDR3: TGTGCCAGCAGCGGTCTAGCGGGAGGCTCCCCTGGGGCCAACGTCCTGACTTTC. Encoded protein: CASSGLAGGSPGANVLTF.